Presented here are 7 T cell receptor beta chains from one specimen sequenced in a study of blood T cell repertoires in COVID-19. Sequenced by immunoSEQ multiplex PCR; TCRdb stores in-frame clones only, minus some. The data contain approximately 250,000 clones, about 79% of them seen just once; the ten biggest clones take up about 1.5%. Material: peripheral blood. The receptor set was obtained from a woman between 40 and 55 years old who had recovered from COVID-19.

This chain joins TRBV7-6 and TRBJ1-4, with a weak D call TRBD1 (5 bases). In germline, CDR1 is SGHVS, CDR2 FNYEAQ. The germline V and J ends were trimmed by 5 bases and 6 bases, with 13 bases remaining between them. The CDR3 sequence is 14 residues long. CDR3 DNA: TGTGCCAGCAGCCCCGACGGAGGGGATGAAAAACTGTTTTTT. Its translation: CASSPDGGDEKLFF. The whole variable domain, filled in from reference TRBV7-6 and TRBJ1-4, reads GAGVSQSPRYKVTKRGQDVALRCDPISGHVSLYWYRQALGQGPEFLTYFNYEAQQDKSGLPNDRFSAERPEGSISTLTIQRTEQRDSAMYRCASSPDGGDEKLFFGSGTQLSVL.

V gene TRBV5-1 combines with J gene TRBJ1-1, with TRBD1 matching 8 bases. CDR1 is SGHRS, CDR2 YFSETQ, per germline. The CDR3 runs to 16 residues. The V segment lost 0 bases and the J segment 1 base; nucleotides outside the gene matches: 5. The CDR3 nucleotides read TGCGCCAGCAGCTTGGGAACAGGGGGTGGGAACACTGAAGCTTTCTTT. Translation: CASSLGTGGGNTEAFF.

This clone has a handful of counts. The rearrangement joins TRBV9 to TRBJ2-5; D gene ambiguous. The V gene's germline CDR1 is SGDLS and CDR2 YYNGEE. CDR3 size: 15 residues. V lost 1 base to trimming and J lost 5 bases, with 15 bases between them. The CDR3 bases are TGTGCCAGCAGCGTAAGTCGCAATGCGGCGGAGACCCAGTACTTC. Encoded protein: CASSVSRNAAETQYF.

The chain joins TRBV4-2 to TRBJ2-7; 7 positions match TRBD1. CDR3 size: 13 residues. CDR1 LGHNA and CDR2 YNFKEQ come from the germline V gene. With V trimmed by 1 base and J by 6 bases, 3 bases remained unmatched. The CDR3 sequence: CASSQGGGSEQYF. The CDR3, as DNA: TGTGCCAGCAGCCAAGGAGGGGGCAGCGAGCAGTACTTC.

The rearrangement links TRBV5-1 to TRBJ2-7; TRBD1 agrees at 7 bases. The germline V gene encodes CDR1 SGHRS and CDR2 YFSETQ. The CDR3 totals 15 residues. Trimming at V came to 4 bases and at J to 3 bases, leaving 10 bases not matched to a gene. CDR3 in amino acids: CASSETGTELYEQYF. The CDR3 coding sequence is TGCGCCAGCAGCGAAACCGGGACAGAGCTCTACGAGCAGTACTTC.

V usage is TRBV11-3 and J usage is TRBJ2-7; D gene unclear. The V gene's germline CDR1 is SGHNT and CDR2 YENEEA. V gave up 4 bases and J gave up 7 bases, with 11 bases separating them. This CDR3 is built from 12 residues. Written as DNA, the CDR3 is TGTGCCAGCAGCTCCTCAGAGACTGAGCAGTACTTC. It translates to CASSSSETEQYF.

The gene calls are TRBV21-1 and TRBJ2-5; no check of the table's D call, TRBD1, against the DNA was made. TRBV21-1 is shown as a pseudogene. This CDR3 comprises 17 residues. Here the CDR3 reads CASSKLSVQGIQETQYF. The CDR3 nucleotides are TGTGCCAGCAGCAAATTGTCGGTACAGGGAATACAAGAGACCCAGTACTTC.